The next 10 T cell receptor beta chains were all read from a single sample in a study of identical twins. TCRdb called the 5' RACE reads again in MiXCR, with one record for every CDR3 protein. Found here are around 280,000 distinct CDR3 sequences, under 9.5% of them singletons; the top ten hold over 2%. These data were likewise used in another study, on yellow fever vaccine responses in identical twins.

The sequenced sample consisted of memory (CD45RO+) T cells sorted from blood. The receptors were gathered from a woman aged 18-35 years in good health.

The J gene is TRBJ1-4, the V gene TRBV6-1, with D hard to call. In germline, CDR1 is MNHNS, CDR2 SASEGT. V was cut by 6 bases and J by 7 bases, with 15 bases left in between. This CDR3 contains 14 residues. The CDR3 sequence is CASRDPGKSEKLFF. The CDR3 nucleotides are TGTGCCAGCAGAGACCCGGGGAAGAGTGAAAAACTGTTTTTT.

This clonotype occurred many times. This sequence joins TRBV15 and TRBJ2-7; 7 bases map to TRBD1. After removal of 1 base from V and 1 base from J, the junction contained 7 bases not matched to a gene. The CDR3 totals 16 residues. The germline V gene has CDR1 LNHNV and CDR2 YYDKDF (reference sequence). Here the CDR3 DNA reads TGTGCCACCAGCAGAGGAGGGACAGACCTATCCTACGAGCAGTACTTC. Its protein is CATSRGGTDLSYEQYF.

Ten or more counts support this clonotype. The chain is built from TRBV10-3 and TRBJ2-1, with TRBD2 matching over 11 bases. The CDR3 length is 15 residues. The germline V gene has CDR1 ENHRY and CDR2 SYGVKD. Unmatched junction bases numbered 2, after V lost 4 bases and J lost 3 bases. The CDR3 coding sequence is TGTGCCATCAGTGTGGGGACTAGCGGCTACAATGAGCAGTTCTTC. Its translation: CAISVGTSGYNEQFF.

Many counts were recorded for this clonotype. The V and J genes are TRBV20-1 and TRBJ1-5; D call uncertain. CDR1 and CDR2 from the germline V gene are DFQATT and SNEGSKA (reference sequence). This CDR3 region has 12 residues. V was shortened by 2 bases and J by 5 bases, with 7 bases between the two germline ends. The CDR3 here is CSARRSDQPQHF. DNA of the CDR3: TGCAGTGCTAGACGGAGCGATCAGCCCCAGCATTTT.

This clonotype has only a few counts. The chain carries TRBV18 and TRBJ2-1, with 12 positions matching TRBD2. The CDR3 runs 19 residues. Trimming at V came to 0 bases and at J to 0 bases, leaving 6 bases not matched to a gene. Per germline, CDR1 KGHSH and CDR2 LQKENI. CDR3 DNA: TGTGCCAGCTCACCACCGACTAGCGGGAGACCAGGCTCCTACAATGAGCAGTTCTTC. It translates to CASSPPTSGRPGSYNEQFF. Full variable domain (outside the CDR3, taken from reference TRBV18 and TRBJ2-1): NAGVMQNPRHLVRRRGQEARLRCSPMKGHSHVYWYRQLPEEGLKFMVYLQKENIIDESGMPKERFSAEFPKEGPSILRIQQVVRGDSAAYFCASSPPTSGRPGSYNEQFFGPGTRLTVL.

V and J are TRBV28 and TRBJ1-1; the D gene is possibly TRBD1 (6 bases). CDR3 length equals 14 residues. The germline V and J ends were trimmed by 5 bases and 5 bases, with 15 bases remaining between them. CDR1 is MDHEN, CDR2 SYDVKM, per germline. The CDR3 protein is CASSLLQGWTEAFF. The CDR3 DNA is TGTGCCAGCAGTCTTTTACAGGGATGGACTGAAGCTTTCTTT.

The chain employs TRBV6-5 and TRBJ1-4; D might be TRBD1 (6 bases). From germline, CDR1 is MNHEY and CDR2 SVGAGI. The CDR3 spans 15 residues. Trimming stripped 1 base from V and 6 bases from J, with 12 bases between. The DNA of the CDR3 is TGTGCCAGCAGTTACTGGCGAGGGGGGGATGAAAAACTGTTTTTT. Translation gives CASSYWRGGDEKLFF.

The chain carries TRBV6-1 and TRBJ2-6, with D possibly called TRBD1 or TRBD2 (5 bases each). Trimming pared 5 bases from V and 0 bases from J, leaving 11 bases between. This CDR3 is built from 16 residues. Germline loops: CDR1 MNHNS, CDR2 SASEGT. In DNA form, the CDR3 reads TGTGCCAGCAGTCAATCAGGGACCTCTGGGGCCAACGTCCTGACTTTC. Its protein product is CASSQSGTSGANVLTF.

This clonotype was found a few times. The gene calls are TRBV5-1 and TRBJ2-1; TRBD2 matches at 8 bases. In germline, CDR1 is SGHRS, CDR2 YFSETQ. V lost 4 bases and J lost 2; bases outside the gene matches: 8. The CDR3 runs 16 residues. The chain's CDR3 is CASSPGGVVTYNEQFF. The CDR3 DNA reads TGCGCCAGCAGCCCCGGGGGGGTGGTGACCTACAATGAGCAGTTCTTC.

The rearrangement joins TRBV2 to TRBJ2-5, with 9 bases that match TRBD1. With 7 bases clipped from V and 5 bases from J, the junction kept 11 bases outside the gene matches. The CDR3 length is 15 residues. Germline lookup yields CDR1 SNHLY and CDR2 FYNNEI. In DNA, the CDR3 is TGTGCCAGCAATTCCGGGACAGGGAAGATGGAGACCCAGTACTTC. This gives the protein CASNSGTGKMETQYF.